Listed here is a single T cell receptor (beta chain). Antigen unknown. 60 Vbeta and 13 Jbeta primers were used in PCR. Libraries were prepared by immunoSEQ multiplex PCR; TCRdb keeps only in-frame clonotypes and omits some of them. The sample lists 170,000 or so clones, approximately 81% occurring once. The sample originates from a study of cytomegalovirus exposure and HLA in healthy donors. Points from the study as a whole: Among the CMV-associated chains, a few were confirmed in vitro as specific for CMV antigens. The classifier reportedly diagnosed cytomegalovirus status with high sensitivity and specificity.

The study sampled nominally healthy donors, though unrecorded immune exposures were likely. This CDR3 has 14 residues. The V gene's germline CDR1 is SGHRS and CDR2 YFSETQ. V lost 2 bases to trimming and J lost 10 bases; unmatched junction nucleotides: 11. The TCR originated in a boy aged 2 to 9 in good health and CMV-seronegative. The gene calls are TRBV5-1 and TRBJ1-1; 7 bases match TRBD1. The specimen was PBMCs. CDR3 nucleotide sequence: TGCGCCAGCAGCTTCGAGGGGGCCCGTATAGGAGCTTTCTTT. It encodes CASSFEGARIGAFF.